The entry that follows covers one T cell receptor (beta chain) sequence. The data stem from a study of blood T cell repertoires in COVID-19. The trim removed 6 bases at V and 2 bases at J, leaving 9 bases unmatched. The CDR3 consists of 15 residues. CDR1 is SGHRS and CDR2 is YFSETQ in the germline V gene. Assay: immunoSEQ multiplex PCR; the TCRdb copy retains only in-frame clones and omits some. The repertoire holds some 310,000 clones, nearly 90% seen once, with less than 9.5% in the top ten. This sequence joins TRBV5-1 and TRBJ1-1; 8 nucleotides align to TRBD1. Material for sequencing was PBMCs or T cells enriched from blood (not recorded which). The source is a woman aged 30 to 39 who had recovered from COVID-19. Written as DNA, the CDR3 is TGCGCCAGCACGGGCGGGACAGGACCTAACACTGAAGCTTTCTTT. Translated, it gives CASTGGTGPNTEAFF.